This section outlines one T cell receptor (beta chain) sequence together with its context. Its specificity is unknown. J lost 4 bases, V lost 4 bases, and 2 bases had no gene match. The CDR3 contains 13 residues. The germline V gene encodes CDR1 SQVTM and CDR2 ANQGSEA. This specimen belongs to a study of CD8+ T cells in alopecia areata. Findings and caveats of the study: Sequencing of scalp samples also captures resident alphabeta T cells of normal skin.

Reverse transcription of extracted RNA yielded cDNA, which provided the sequencing template. Only in-frame clones appear in the TCRdb table, and some are missing; sequencing was by immunoSEQ multiplex PCR. Seen here are 150,000 to 190,000 clones, 45% to 60% observed once, and the top ten hold roughly a fifth. The receptor comes from a human donor with alopecia areata. The specimen was CD8+ T cells sorted from blood, collected at week 0. V and J are TRBV29-1 and TRBJ2-1; 9 bases agree with TRBD2. The CDR3 region has the DNA TGCAGCGTTGGCGGGGGGGATTACAATGAGCAGTTCTTC. Its protein product is CSVGGGDYNEQFF.